The clone carrying this T cell receptor (beta chain) was found a few times. Its antigen is unidentified. The record originates from a study of cytomegalovirus exposure and HLA in healthy donors. Study results and caveats: Rarity marked most TCR sequences, yet some public TCRs occurred in many donors. TCR beta sequences reportedly predicted most subjects' HLA-A and HLA-B alleles accurately. The authors later linked a missense DCLRE1C variant to TCR beta V- and J-gene trimming.

PCR was performed using 60 Vbeta and 13 Jbeta primers. Profiling relied on immunoSEQ multiplex PCR, and the TCRdb table lists in-frame clones only, not all of them. The table has 98,000 or so clones, roughly 76% seen once. There were likely unrecorded immune exposures, though donors were nominally healthy when sampled. The ends lost 3 bases at V and 1 base at J; junction bases unmatched: 6. Per germline, CDR1 SGHDT and CDR2 YYEEEE. The CDR3 has 15 amino acids. The V and J genes are TRBV5-6 and TRBJ1-1; 7 bases agree with TRBD1. This sequence originates from a human donor in good health. Sequencing input: PBMCs. CDR3 coding DNA: TGTGCCAGCAGCTGGGGACCAGGGGGGAACACTGAAGCTTTCTTT. The encoded protein is CASSWGPGGNTEAFF.